The 5 T cell receptor beta chains below all came from one sample that was sequenced in a study of molecular identifiers for immune sequencing clone quantification (dated by TCRdb to 2016 to 2019). The method behind the library was PCR. Instrument used: NextSeq 500. TCRdb's own reprocessing of the public reads used fastp at Q25 and MiXCR and kept productive beta chains. Records with the same CDR3 protein are collapsed into one entry carrying the most frequent genes and DNA. The sample data list approximately 97,000 distinct CDR3 sequences, and 20% to 25% of these were observed just once. Jointly, the top ten make up roughly 1% of the sample. The sequenced sample consisted of naive CD8+ T cells from blood, with Jurkat cell RNA spiked in. Reading the label with the study, this specimen's cell subset or site is: FACS-sorted CD8+CD4-CCR7+CD45RA+ naive T cells. The origin of the receptors is a human donor in good health. Some libraries in this study had Jurkat cell RNA spiked in.

CDR3 amino acids: CASALRGSTDTQYF. In DNA, the CDR3 is TGTGCCAGCGCCCTGCGGGGCTCAACAGATACGCAGTATTTT. This chain links TRBV11-3 with TRBJ2-3; tentatively, D is TRBD2 (6 bases). Germline V gene lookup returns CDR1 SGHNT and CDR2 YENEEA. This CDR3 is built from 14 residues. Trimming took 8 bases from V and 3 from J, leaving 15 bases between them.

This clonotype was counted a few times. The genes are TRBV10-2 and TRBJ2-3, with TRBD2 identical over 10 bases. V gave up 4 bases and J gave up 2 bases; unmatched junction bases: 9. The CDR3 covers 17 residues. Looked up from germline, CDR1 is WSHSY and CDR2 is SAAADI. CDR3 coding DNA: TGCGCCAGCAGTGTGCTGATGCTAGCGGGGGACACAGATACGCAGTATTTT. It specifies CASSVLMLAGDTDTQYF.

This clonotype was detected ten times or more. CDR3 sequence reads: CASSRSSGRADTDTQYF. CDR3 nucleotides: TGTGCCAGCAGCCGCAGCAGCGGGAGGGCTGACACAGATACGCAGTATTTT. The rearrangement uses TRBV3-2 and TRBJ2-3; the table assigns TRBD2, which was not confirmed against the DNA. TRBV3-2 constitutes a pseudogene. This CDR3 contains 17 residues.

The sample holds a few counts of this clonotype. The chain recombines TRBV6-5 with TRBJ2-1, with 9 bases lining up with TRBD1. The germline gives CDR1 MNHEY, CDR2 SVGAGI. The J segment lost 9 bases and the V segment lost 2 bases, leaving 17 bases of the junction unmatched. CDR3 size: 18 residues. The CDR3 nucleotides read TGTGCCAGCAGTTACCCCGGGGATGATGGGACAGGGTTTCGTGAGCAGTTCTTC. Its protein product is CASSYPGDDGTGFREQFF.

This clonotype came up a few times. This sequence joins TRBV11-2 and TRBJ2-3; D is unresolved. From germline, CDR1 is SGHAT and CDR2 FQNNGV. This CDR3 spans 15 amino acids. V lost 5 bases and J lost 5, with 17 bases in between. DNA of the CDR3: TGTGCCAGCAGCCAATATAACCTCAGAGAAGATACGCAGTATTTT. Translated: CASSQYNLREDTQYF.